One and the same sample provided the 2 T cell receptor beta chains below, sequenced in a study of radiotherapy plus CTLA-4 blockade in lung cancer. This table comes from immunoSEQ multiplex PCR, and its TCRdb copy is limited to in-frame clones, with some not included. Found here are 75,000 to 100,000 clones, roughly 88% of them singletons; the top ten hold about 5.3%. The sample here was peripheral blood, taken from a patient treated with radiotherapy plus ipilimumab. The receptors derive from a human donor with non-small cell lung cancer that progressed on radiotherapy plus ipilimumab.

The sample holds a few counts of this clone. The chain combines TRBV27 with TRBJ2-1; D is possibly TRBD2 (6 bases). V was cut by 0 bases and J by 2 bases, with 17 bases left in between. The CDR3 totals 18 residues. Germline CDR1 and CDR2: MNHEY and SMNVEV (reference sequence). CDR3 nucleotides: TGTGCCAGCAGTTTATCGTTACCGGCGGGAAGCCCCTACAATGAGCAGTTCTTC. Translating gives CASSLSLPAGSPYNEQFF.

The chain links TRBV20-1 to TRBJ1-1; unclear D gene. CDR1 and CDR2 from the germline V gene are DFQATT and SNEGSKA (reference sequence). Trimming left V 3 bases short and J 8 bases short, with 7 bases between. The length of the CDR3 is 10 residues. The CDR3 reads CSASRGEAFF. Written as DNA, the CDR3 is TGCAGTGCTAGTCGAGGGGAAGCTTTCTTT.